The 14 T cell receptor beta chains below all came from one sample that was sequenced in a study of cytomegalovirus exposure and HLA in healthy donors. In the PCR, 60 Vbeta and 13 Jbeta primers were used. Here immunoSEQ multiplex PCR was the method, and the copy in TCRdb shows in-frame clones only, minus some. The sample holds some 130,000 clones, 65% to 70% seen once. The sample was PBMCs. These receptors were taken from a human donor in good health.

The chain joins TRBV5-4 to TRBJ2-1, with 12 bases identical to TRBD2. CDR1 is SGHNT, CDR2 YYREEE, per germline (reference sequence). The CDR3 consists of 16 residues. V dropped 6 bases and J dropped 10; count of bases not matched to a gene: 14. The CDR3 DNA is TGTGCCAGCACTTTTGGGGGACTAGCGGGCTCGGAGGAGCAGTTCTTC. Protein product: CASTFGGLAGSEEQFF.

This clone was seen just once. The chain has TRBV18 and TRBJ1-4; 7 bases fit TRBD1. V lost 2 bases, J lost 6 bases, and 12 bases stayed unmatched. The CDR3 extends over 17 amino acids. The germline gives CDR1 KGHSH, CDR2 LQKENI. In DNA form, the CDR3 reads TGTGCCAGCTCACCAATAGGGGGCTTGTGGCAAGATGAAAAACTGTTTTTT. Its translation: CASSPIGGLWQDEKLFF. The full variable domain, rest sourced from reference TRBV18 and TRBJ1-4, is NAGVMQNPRHLVRRRGQEARLRCSPMKGHSHVYWYRQLPEEGLKFMVYLQKENIIDESGMPKERFSAEFPKEGPSILRIQQVVRGDSAAYFCASSPIGGLWQDEKLFFGSGTQLSVL.

V and J are TRBV7-2 and TRBJ1-1; D is possibly TRBD1 (5 bases). V was trimmed by 5 bases and J by 8 bases, leaving 18 bases between them. CDR1 SGHTA and CDR2 FQGNSA come from the germline V gene. CDR3 size: 14 residues. The CDR3 DNA is TGTGCCAGCAGCGCCGGTAGGTGGGGGGACGAAGCTTTCTTT. This codes for CASSAGRWGDEAFF.

V gene TRBV7-3 combines with J gene TRBJ2-1; 7 nucleotides agree with TRBD1. Per the germline V gene, CDR1 is SGHTA and CDR2 is FQGTGA. The trim removed 5 bases at V and 15 bases at J, leaving 13 bases unmatched. The CDR3 is 13 amino acids. The CDR3 sequence is CASSPGTANDLFF. The CDR3 region has the DNA TGTGCCAGCAGCCCCGGGACAGCCAACGATCTGTTCTTC.

A few counts support this clone. V is TRBV28 and J is TRBJ2-6; TRBD1 aligns across 10 bases. The germline gives CDR1 MDHEN, CDR2 SYDVKM. Losses at the gene ends were 5 bases for V and 2 bases for J; bases not matched to a gene: 6. The CDR3 has 17 amino acids. This CDR3 is CASSETGGAAGANVLTF. CDR3 DNA: TGTGCCAGCAGTGAGACAGGGGGCGCGGCTGGGGCCAACGTCCTGACTTTC.

This chain links TRBV6-1 with TRBJ1-6; no definite D call. The germline V gene encodes CDR1 MNHNS and CDR2 SASEGT. This CDR3 has 14 amino acids. The ends were cut back, 7 bases at V and 5 bases at J, with 12 bases in the middle. The CDR3 DNA sequence: TGTGCCAGCAAGCTAGGGCGGGATAATTCACCCCTCCACTTT. Amino acids: CASKLGRDNSPLHF.

This chain joins TRBV5-1 and TRBJ2-7; TRBD1 matches 10 bases. Germline V gene data show CDR1 as SGHRS and CDR2 as YFSETQ. V shed 4 bases and J 4 bases; nucleotides not matched to a gene: 5. The CDR3 covers 14 residues. Written as DNA, the CDR3 is TGCGCCAGCAGCCATACGGGACAGGGGTACGAGCAGTACTTC. Amino acid sequence: CASSHTGQGYEQYF.

The rearrangement links TRBV2 to TRBJ2-7, with 9 bases identical to TRBD1. The CDR3 runs 11 residues. The junction had 4 bases not matched to a gene; V was cut back by 10 bases and J by 6 bases. Germline values: CDR1 SNHLY, CDR2 FYNNEI. CDR3 region: CATGQGGEQYF. CDR3 sequence (DNA): TGTGCCACGGGACAGGGAGGCGAGCAGTACTTC.

This chain joins TRBV5-1 and TRBJ2-7; 12 nucleotides match TRBD1. Germline CDR1 reads SGHRS; CDR2 reads YFSETQ. The CDR3 covers 15 residues. V lost 4 bases, J lost 7 bases, and 9 bases stayed unmatched. Here the CDR3 reads CASSPGTGGQREQYF. CDR3 DNA: TGCGCCAGCAGCCCGGGGACAGGGGGCCAGCGGGAGCAGTACTTC. The complete variable domain, with remaining parts taken from reference TRBV5-1 and TRBJ2-7, reads KAGVTQTPRYLIKTRGQQVTLSCSPISGHRSVSWYQQTPGQGLQFLFEYFSETQRNKGNFPGRFSGRQFSNSRSEMNVSTLELGDSALYLCASSPGTGGQREQYFGPGTRLTVT.

The chain is built from TRBV14 and TRBJ1-2; 7 nucleotides align to TRBD1. With 4 bases clipped from V and 4 bases from J, the junction kept 3 bases outside the gene matches. Germline CDR1 SGHDN, CDR2 FVKESK. The length of the CDR3 is 13 residues. The CDR3 here is CASSLGQVYGYTF. The DNA of the CDR3 is TGTGCCAGCAGCCTCGGACAGGTCTATGGCTACACCTTC.

The J gene is TRBJ2-1, the V gene TRBV19; perhaps TRBD1 as D (6 bases). Germline CDR1 LNHDA, CDR2 SQIVND (reference sequence). The CDR3 extends over 14 amino acids. Between the trimmed V and J ends, which lost 5 bases and 4 bases, there was a span of 12 bases. In DNA form, the CDR3 reads TGTGCCAGTAGTTCAGGGGACCCATACAATGAGCAGTTCTTC. Translated: CASSSGDPYNEQFF.

This chain uses TRBV27 with TRBJ1-6; 8 nucleotides align to TRBD1. From germline, CDR1 is MNHEY and CDR2 SMNVEV (reference sequence). The V segment lost 6 bases and the J segment 10 bases; nucleotides outside the gene matches: 5. The length of the CDR3 is 13 residues. The CDR3 sequence is CASRQTGVSPLHF. The CDR3 nucleotides read TGTGCCAGCAGACAGACAGGGGTGTCACCCCTCCACTTT.

The rearrangement links TRBV18 to TRBJ2-7, with D hard to call. In germline, CDR1 is KGHSH, CDR2 LQKENI. V dropped 4 bases and J dropped 1 base, with 8 bases sitting between them. This CDR3 spans 13 amino acids. The DNA for the CDR3 is TGTGCCAGCTCACAAGAGAGTTCCTACGAGCAGTACTTC. Translated: CASSQESSYEQYF.

Note on this clone: Other nucleotide sequences in the sample specify the same CDR3. This chain uses TRBV6-5 with TRBJ2-5; D is perhaps TRBD2 (5 bases). Trimming removed 5 bases at V and 2 bases at J, with 6 bases between. CDR1 and CDR2 from the germline V gene are MNHEY and SVGAGI. The CDR3 extends over 12 amino acids. CDR3 protein: CASSRTQETQYF. The CDR3 nucleotides read TGTGCCAGCAGTCGGACTCAAGAGACCCAGTACTTC.